The clone carrying this TCR beta chain was counted between two and nine times. The antigen is not known. These data come from a study of CD8+CD57+ T cells in acquired aplastic anemia. The study's findings and limits: Nearly 30 was the count of CD8+ CDR3 sequences that patients shared with controls.

Germline V gives CDR1 MNHEY, CDR2 SVGEGT. V was shortened by 6 bases and J by 4 bases, with 21 bases between the two germline ends. The CDR3 runs 16 residues. Genomic DNA provided the template from which TCR beta VDJ and CDR3 profiles were obtained. TCRdb independently ran MiXCR on the reads; one entry per CDR3 protein. The sample has more than 200,000 distinct CDR3 sequences, about half seen once. All patients picked for sequencing had shown, by flow cytometry, an expansion of CD8+CD57+ cells. This clonotype originated in a human donor with aplastic anemia. The sample taken for sequencing was sorted CD4+, CD8+, or CD8+CD57+ T cells (not recorded which) from PBMCs. V and J are TRBV6-2 or TRBV6-3 and TRBJ1-2, with D uncertain. In nucleotides, the CDR3 is TGTGCCAGCAGCCAGGTGGCCGCTGACGCTAGCTATGGCTACACCTTC. Its protein is CASSQVAADASYGYTF.